Listed below are T cell receptor beta chains from one sample, sequenced in a study of blood T cell dynamics during melanoma immunotherapy. Assay used: immunoSEQ multiplex PCR; TCRdb lists only in-frame clones, some missing. This sample has fewer than 15,000 clones, with 80% to 95% found just once. This specimen was blood, taken from a patient treated with checkpoint blockade. The source is a human donor with melanoma. Both conserved end residues are part of each CDR3.

V: TRBV14
J: TRBJ2-3
length: 16
CDR3: CASSHLRRGGTDTQYF

V: TRBV7-3
J: TRBJ2-3
length: 13
CDR3: CASSPPSGHTQYF

V: TRBV2
J: TRBJ2-5
length: 12
CDR3: CASRAGGETQYF

V: TRBV10-3
J: TRBJ1-2
length: 12
CDR3: CAISEGSYGYTF

V: TRBV9
J: TRBJ2-2
length: 15
CDR3: CASSRGGANTGELFF

V: TRBV5-4
J: TRBJ1-1
length: 14
CDR3: CASHGQGGGTEAFF

V: TRBV7-8
J: TRBJ1-1
length: 16
CDR3: CASSLVGGARNTEAFF

V: TRBV2
J: TRBJ1-5
length: 16
CDR3: CASSDRQGLGNQPQHF

V: TRBV6-1
J: TRBJ1-1
length: 14
CDR3: CASSQGASNPEAFF

V: TRBV18
J: TRBJ2-2
length: 18
CDR3: CASSPPGLAGEGTGELFF

V: TRBV19
J: TRBJ1-6
length: 15
CDR3: CASSILNRVGSPLHF

V: TRBV28
J: TRBJ2-1
length: 13
CDR3: CASWGLAFNEQFF

V: TRBV2
J: TRBJ2-2
length: 13
CDR3: CASNQGGIGELFF

V: TRBV5-4
J: -
length: 17
CDR3: CASSRSTSGSTPYEQYF

V: TRBV27
J: TRBJ2-7
length: 15
CDR3: CASSFLFGAPYEQYF

V: TRBV7-2
J: TRBJ2-3
length: 14
CDR3: CASCRQGGGDTQYF

V: TRBV4-2
J: TRBJ2-7
length: 16
CDR3: CASSQDGDPSSYEQYF

V: TRBV6-8
J: TRBJ1-1
length: 17
CDR3: CASSYPPGLHEDTEAFF

V: TRBV6-1
J: TRBJ1-5
length: 15
CDR3: CASRMGRSSNQPQHF

V: TRBV11-2
J: TRBJ1-3
length: 14
CDR3: CASSLGGSGNTIYF

V: TRBV7-2
J: -
length: 12
CDR3: CASSQQAYEQYF

V: TRBV18
J: TRBJ2-3
length: 12
CDR3: CASSSGGDTQYF